One sample yielded the 23 T cell receptor beta chains listed below, sequenced in a study of T cell responses to AZD1222 COVID-19 vaccine. Generated by immunoSEQ multiplex PCR, the TCRdb table keeps only in-frame clones and is missing some. The table has over 90,000 clones, 90% to 95% seen once. The sample in question was peripheral blood, obtained on day 0 of AZD1222 vaccination. The receptors originated from an adult in good health.

V usage is TRBV28 and J usage is TRBJ1-2; D remains unclear. CDR3 length: 10 residues. Per the germline V gene, CDR1 is MDHEN and CDR2 is SYDVKM. V lost 8 bases, J lost 7 bases, and 8 bases lay in between. The CDR3 bases are TGTGCCAGCTCAGGTTCTGGCTACACCTTC. This gives the protein CASSGSGYTF.

There are a few counts of this clone. The V call is TRBV11-2, the J call TRBJ1-4, with a tentative D call TRBD1 (5 bases). Germline V gives CDR1 SGHAT, CDR2 FQNNGV. The CDR3 runs to 14 residues. V dropped 4 bases and J dropped 10 bases, with 16 bases sitting between them. The CDR3 DNA reads TGTGCCAGCAGCTCGGGACCAAATGAGCTAAAACTGTTTTTT. This encodes CASSSGPNELKLFF.

The chain uses TRBV5-4 and TRBJ2-1, with TRBD2 matching 8 bases. CDR3 length: 17 amino acids. The germline CDR1 and CDR2 sequences are SGHNT and YYREEE (reference sequence). V lost 0 bases, J lost 0 bases, and 5 bases stayed unmatched. The CDR3 DNA reads TGTGCCAGCAGCTTGGGTCAGCGGGGGAGCTCCTACAATGAGCAGTTCTTC. Translated: CASSLGQRGSSYNEQFF.

The chain employs TRBV19 and TRBJ2-2; 11 bases are shared with TRBD1. The CDR3 runs 16 residues. With V trimmed by 5 bases and J by 4 bases, 6 bases remained unmatched. Per germline, CDR1 LNHDA and CDR2 SQIVND (reference sequence). The CDR3 nucleotides are TGTGCCAGTAGTGCCGGACAGGGGGCGACCACCGGGGAGCTGTTTTTT. Translation gives CASSAGQGATTGELFF.

The V and J genes are TRBV5-1 and TRBJ2-7; possibly TRBD1 for D (6 bases). CDR1 is SGHRS, CDR2 YFSETQ, per germline. The CDR3 extends over 14 amino acids. The germline V and J ends were trimmed by 2 bases and 7 bases, with 16 bases remaining between them. CDR3 nucleotide sequence: TGCGCCAGCAGCTTCGAAGGCAGGGGTGGAGAGCAGTACTTC. It yields the protein CASSFEGRGGEQYF.

This clone occurred once. CDR3 bases: TGTGCCAGCAGCCACTGGGGGTCCGGGGGGGAGACCCAGTACTTC. Amino acid sequence: CASSHWGSGGETQYF. The rearrangement links TRBV11-2 to TRBJ2-5; the match to TRBD2 covers 7 bases. CDR1 SGHAT and CDR2 FQNNGV come from the germline V gene. The V and J ends lost 5 bases and 5 bases, in that order; junction bases with no gene match: 11. The CDR3 is 15 residues long.

V gene TRBV5-1 combines with J gene TRBJ2-5, with a possible D match to TRBD2 (5 bases). Germline CDR1 is SGHRS and CDR2 is YFSETQ. The CDR3 is 16 amino acids. Deletions cut 0 bases from V and 1 base from J, with 13 bases between. The CDR3 bases are TGCGCCAGCAGCTTGGCTCCCGGAGGACCCCAAGAGACCCAGTACTTC. Its translation is CASSLAPGGPQETQYF.

CDR3 sequence: CASSFSGYEQYF. Written as DNA, the CDR3 is TGTGCCAGCAGTTTTTCAGGGTACGAGCAGTACTTC. V usage is TRBV12-3 or TRBV12-4 and J usage is TRBJ2-7; the D gene is possibly TRBD1 (5 bases). V was trimmed by 3 bases and J by 4 bases, leaving 7 bases between them. This CDR3 contains 12 residues.

The chain combines TRBV30 with TRBJ2-7; D possibly corresponds to TRBD2 (6 bases). Trimming stripped 1 base from V and 1 base from J, with 14 bases between. Germline V CDR1 and CDR2: GTSNPN, SVGIG (reference sequence). The CDR3 length is 15 residues. CDR3 region: CAWSDRDRGSYEQYF. CDR3 DNA sequence: TGTGCCTGGAGTGACCGGGATCGGGGGTCCTACGAGCAGTACTTC.

The CDR3 here is CASSQRTDINYGYTF. The CDR3 nucleotides read TGCGCCAGCAGCCAGAGGACAGATATTAACTATGGCTACACCTTC. This chain connects TRBV5-1 to TRBJ1-2; D possibly corresponds to TRBD1 (6 bases). Germline loops: CDR1 SGHRS, CDR2 YFSETQ. The CDR3 is made up of 15 amino acids. V was shortened by 4 bases and J by 1 base, with 14 bases between the two germline ends.

The chain carries TRBV2 and TRBJ2-1; maybe TRBD2 (6 bases). The V gene lost 1 base and the J gene lost 1 base, with 17 bases spanning the gap. This CDR3 comprises 18 residues. Germline assignment: CDR1 SNHLY and CDR2 FYNNEI. CDR3 DNA: TGTGCCAGCAGTGAAGAAGGTGCGCGGGGCAATTCCTACAATGAGCAGTTCTTC. Protein sequence: CASSEEGARGNSYNEQFF. The whole variable domain, remainder taken from reference TRBV2 and TRBJ2-1, is EPEVTQTPSHQVTQMGQEVILRCVPISNHLYFYWYRQILGQKVEFLVSFYNNEISEKSEIFDDQFSVERPDGSNFTLKIRSTKLEDSAMYFCASSEEGARGNSYNEQFFGPGTRLTVL.

The gene calls are TRBV4-3 and TRBJ2-6; D unresolved. The V end was cut by 1 base, the J end by 1 base, with 11 bases between. This CDR3 is 17 amino acids long. Germline loops: CDR1 LGHNA, CDR2 YSLEER. The CDR3 region has the DNA TGCGCCAGCAGCCAAGGGTCAGAGCAATCTGGGGCCAACGTCCTGACTTTC. Protein sequence: CASSQGSEQSGANVLTF.

The genes are TRBV7-2 and TRBJ1-6, with 12 bases aligning to TRBD1. CDR3 length equals 18 residues. V was clipped by 4 bases and J by 7 bases; unmatched bases: 11. The germline CDR1 and CDR2 sequences are SGHTA and FQGNSA. Here the CDR3 DNA reads TGTGCCAGCAGCTCCGGTGAGGGACAGGGGGCGAAAAATTCACCCCTCCACTTT. Amino acids: CASSSGEGQGAKNSPLHF.

The gene calls are TRBV5-1 and TRBJ2-5, with TRBD2 matching 13 bases. This CDR3 has 15 residues. With 4 bases clipped from V and 5 bases from J, the junction kept 5 bases outside the gene matches. Germline V gives CDR1 SGHRS, CDR2 YFSETQ. The CDR3 DNA reads as TGCGCCAGCAGCCCGTGGACTAGCGGGAGCGAGACCCAGTACTTC. Protein sequence: CASSPWTSGSETQYF.

The chain employs TRBV5-1 and TRBJ2-3; D is possibly TRBD1 (5 bases). Trimming took off 0 bases at V and 2 bases at J, with 10 bases between the two ends. The CDR3 covers 15 residues. CDR1 is SGHRS and CDR2 is YFSETQ in the germline V gene. The CDR3 nucleotides read TGCGCCAGCAGCTTGGGAGGCAGGGTCACAGATACGCAGTATTTT. It specifies CASSLGGRVTDTQYF.

This chain connects TRBV7-2 to TRBJ2-2; TRBD2 is a possible D gene (6 bases). With 4 bases removed from V and 5 bases from J, the gap between germline ends came to 14 bases. The germline V gene has CDR1 SGHTA and CDR2 FQGNSA. The CDR3 consists of 15 residues. DNA of the CDR3: TGTGCCAGCAGCTCACAGATGGCGGGAACCGGGGAGCTGTTTTTT. This gives the protein CASSSQMAGTGELFF.

The rearrangement joins TRBV28 to TRBJ1-6; a possible D gene is TRBD1 (6 bases). CDR3 length: 15 residues. Germline assignment: CDR1 MDHEN and CDR2 SYDVKM. The V end was cut by 5 bases, the J end by 8 bases, with 16 bases between. This chain's CDR3 is CASSPQQGTDSPLHF. The CDR3 region has the DNA TGTGCCAGCAGTCCCCAACAGGGTACCGATTCACCCCTCCACTTT.

This chain joins TRBV3-1 (or the pseudogene TRBV3-2) and TRBJ1-2; weak D call: TRBD1 (5 bases). CDR3 length: 17 amino acids. V lost 4 bases, J lost 0 bases, and 18 bases lay in between. Per the germline V gene, CDR1 is LGHDT and CDR2 is YNNKEL (reference sequence). The CDR3 sequence is CASSLDYQGLANYGYTF. The CDR3 nucleotides read TGTGCCAGCAGCCTAGACTATCAGGGTTTAGCTAACTATGGCTACACCTTC.

The rearrangement joins TRBV24-1 to TRBJ2-4, with no clear D. CDR1 is KGHDR and CDR2 is SFDVKD in the germline V gene. V was clipped by 3 bases and J by 0 bases, with 5 bases between them. The CDR3 spans 14 residues. The CDR3: CATSDEAAKNIQYF. DNA for the CDR3: TGTGCCACCAGTGATGAGGCAGCCAAAAACATTCAGTACTTC.

The chain employs TRBV7-9 and TRBJ2-2, with 10 bases lining up with TRBD1. Germline loops: CDR1 SEHNR, CDR2 FQNEAQ (reference sequence). The V and J ends lost 7 bases and 10 bases, in that order; junction bases with no gene match: 15. CDR3 length equals 16 residues. The CDR3 protein is CASTPRGQGREEELFF. The CDR3 region has the DNA TGTGCCAGCACCCCGAGGGGACAGGGGCGTGAAGAGGAGCTGTTTTTT.

The chain has TRBV27 and TRBJ2-7, with D unresolved. Germline assignment: CDR1 MNHEY and CDR2 SMNVEV (reference sequence). This CDR3 region has 14 residues. The V and J ends lost 2 bases and 1 base respectively, with 9 bases between them. The CDR3 sequence is CASSLGGLSYEQYF. CDR3 bases: TGTGCCAGCAGTTTAGGTGGGTTGTCCTACGAGCAGTACTTC.

This rearrangement joins TRBV7-6 to TRBJ1-1, with a tentative D call TRBD1 (5 bases). The V and J ends lost 5 bases and 0 bases respectively, with 10 bases between them. This CDR3 spans 14 amino acids. Germline V gene sequence: CDR1 SGHVS, CDR2 FNYEAQ. The CDR3 loop is CASSPGTVNTEAFF. Here the CDR3 DNA reads TGTGCCAGCAGCCCGGGGACGGTGAACACTGAAGCTTTCTTT.

The chain uses TRBV6-5 and TRBJ1-2; tentative D call: TRBD1 (5 bases). The CDR3 spans 12 residues. CDR1 is MNHEY, CDR2 SVGAGI, per germline. Trimming left V 7 bases short and J 5 bases short, with 11 bases between. The CDR3 region is CASTGGSYGYTF. For the CDR3, the DNA is TGTGCCAGCACCGGGGGGTCGTATGGCTACACCTTC.